This T cell receptor (beta chain) was sequenced during a study of T cell changes during pregnancy in multiple sclerosis. Produced via immunoSEQ multiplex PCR; TCRdb's table is partial and in-frame only. Found here are over 65,000 clones, roughly 90% of them singletons; the top ten hold roughly 1.9%. V lost 2 bases to trimming and J lost 2 bases, with 11 bases between them. This CDR3 contains 15 residues. The germline V gene has CDR1 MNHEY and CDR2 SMNVEV (reference sequence). The rearrangement links TRBV27 to TRBJ2-3; weak D call: TRBD1 (6 bases). This clonotype was sampled from a female donor in good health, enrolled as a control in a pregnancy study. The sample in question was peripheral blood, obtained in the first trimester of pregnancy. DNA of the CDR3: TGTGCCAGCAGTTTAGGGGGCTATCCCACAGATACGCAGTATTTT. This sequence encodes CASSLGGYPTDTQYF.